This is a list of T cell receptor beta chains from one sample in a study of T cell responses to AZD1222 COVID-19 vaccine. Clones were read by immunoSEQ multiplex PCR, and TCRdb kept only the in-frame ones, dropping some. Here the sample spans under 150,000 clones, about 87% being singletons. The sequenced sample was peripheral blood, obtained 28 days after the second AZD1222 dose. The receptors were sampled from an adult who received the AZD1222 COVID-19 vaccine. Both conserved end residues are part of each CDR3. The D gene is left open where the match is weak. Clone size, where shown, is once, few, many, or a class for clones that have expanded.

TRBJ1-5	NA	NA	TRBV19	TGTGCCACTCGAGATTATAGCAATCAGCCCCAGCATTTT	CATRDYSNQPQHF
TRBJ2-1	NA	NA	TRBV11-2	TGTGCCAGCAGCTTGCGTGGGGTTGAGCAGTTCTTC	CASSLRGVEQFF
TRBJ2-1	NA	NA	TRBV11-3	TGTGCCAGCAGCGGGGGACTCTACAATGAGCAGTTCTTC	CASSGGLYNEQFF
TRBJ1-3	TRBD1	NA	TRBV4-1	TGCGCCAGCAGCAGGGACAGCCCGAGAATTTCTGGAAACACCATATATTTT	CASSRDSPRISGNTIYF
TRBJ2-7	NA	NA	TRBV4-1	TGCGCCAGCAGCCAAGGCCTAATAGGGGGTAGCTCCTACGAGCAGTACTTC	CASSQGLIGGSSYEQYF
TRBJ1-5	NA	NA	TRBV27	TGTGCCAGCAGCCTTCTGTCCGATCAGCCCCAGCATTTT	CASSLLSDQPQHF
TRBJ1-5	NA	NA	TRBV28	TGTGCCAGCATGGGGGCTTATAGCAATCAGCCCCAGCATTTT	CASMGAYSNQPQHF
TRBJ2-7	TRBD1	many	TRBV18	TGTGCCAGCTCACAGGGGGCGGTCTACGAGCAGTACTTC	CASSQGAVYEQYF
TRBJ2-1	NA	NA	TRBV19	TGTGCCAGTAGTATAGATCTAAGGCCCAACAATGAGCAGTTCTTC	CASSIDLRPNNEQFF
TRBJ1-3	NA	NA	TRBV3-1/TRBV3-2	TGTGCCAGCAGCCACCCGACCCGGGGGGCTGGAAACACCATATATTTT	CASSHPTRGAGNTIYF
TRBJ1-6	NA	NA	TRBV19	TGTGCCAGTAGTAGTCAGGGAACGGAATCACCCCTCCACTTT	CASSSQGTESPLHF
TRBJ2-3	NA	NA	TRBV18	TGTGCCAGCTCACCACTTGACAGTGCTAACCTCGATACGCAGTATTTT	CASSPLDSANLDTQYF
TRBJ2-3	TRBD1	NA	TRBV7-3	TGTGCCAGCAGCTTAAGGGGTGACAGGGCAGATACGCAGTATTTT	CASSLRGDRADTQYF
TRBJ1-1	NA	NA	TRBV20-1	TGCAGTGCTAGTCCGGTGTGGGGAAGTGAAGCTTTCTTT	CSASPVWGSEAFF
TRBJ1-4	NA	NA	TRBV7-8	TGTGCCAGCAGCTTATTCCCCGAAATGGGGGATGAAAAACTGTTTTTT	CASSLFPEMGDEKLFF
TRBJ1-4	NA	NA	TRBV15	TGTGCCACCAGCAGAGGCCATCCTGGGGGAGGGGAAAAACTGTTTTTT	CATSRGHPGGGEKLFF
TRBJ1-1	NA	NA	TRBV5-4	TGTGCCAGCAGCTTGGTGGGATCAGGGGTGAACACTGAAGCTTTCTTT	CASSLVGSGVNTEAFF
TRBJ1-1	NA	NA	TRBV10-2	TGCGCCACTGGGGGCCTAGGTGAAGCTTTCTTT	CATGGLGEAFF
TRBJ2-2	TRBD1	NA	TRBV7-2	TGTGCCAGCAGCTTCGCCGGGACAGGGAACACCGGGGAGCTGTTTTTT	CASSFAGTGNTGELFF
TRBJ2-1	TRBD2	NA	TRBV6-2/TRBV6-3	TGTGCCAGCAGTCGCGGGGGGGCGCCCTACAATGAGCAGTTCTTC	CASSRGGAPYNEQFF
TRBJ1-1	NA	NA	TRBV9	TGTGCCAGCAGCGTAGGTATCGGCCTTAAGAACACTGAAGCTTTCTTT	CASSVGIGLKNTEAFF
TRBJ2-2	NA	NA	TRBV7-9	TGTGCCAGCAGCTTCGGACAAGGAAACACCGGGGAGCTGTTTTTT	CASSFGQGNTGELFF
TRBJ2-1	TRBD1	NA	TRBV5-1	TGCGCCAGCAGCTTAGACAGGGCGGTCGATGAGCAGTTCTTC	CASSLDRAVDEQFF
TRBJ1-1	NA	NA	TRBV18	TGTGCCAGCTCACCGCGGAACCAGAACACTGAAGCTTTCTTT	CASSPRNQNTEAFF
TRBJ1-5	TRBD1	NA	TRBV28	TGTGCCAGCAGACAACGGACAGGGGGATCTTGGAGCAATCAGCCCCAGCATTTT	CASRQRTGGSWSNQPQHF
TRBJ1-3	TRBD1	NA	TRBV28	TGTGCCAGCAGTTTAAAACAGGGGGCGGCTGGAAACACCATATATTTT	CASSLKQGAAGNTIYF
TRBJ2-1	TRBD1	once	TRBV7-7	TGTGCCAGCAGCCAGGGACAGGGGATTTACAATGAGCAGTTCTTC	CASSQGQGIYNEQFF
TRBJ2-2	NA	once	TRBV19	TGTGCCAGTAGAGAAGTGGAAATCGGGGAGCTGTTTTTT	CASREVEIGELFF
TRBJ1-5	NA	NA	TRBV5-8	TGTGCCAGCAGCCCCCCCCCGATCGGTCAGCCCCAGCATTTT	CASSPPPIGQPQHF
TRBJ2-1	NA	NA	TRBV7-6	TGTGCCAGCAGCGCTTTGGTGGGGGGAAACTACAATGAGCAGTTCTTC	CASSALVGGNYNEQFF
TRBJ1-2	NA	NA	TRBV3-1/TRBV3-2	TGTGCCAGCAGCCATTTGACAGGAGACTATGGCTACACCTTC	CASSHLTGDYGYTF
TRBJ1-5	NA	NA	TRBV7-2	TGTGCCAGCAGCTTAAGCAGGGGTAACAATCAGCCCCAGCATTTT	CASSLSRGNNQPQHF
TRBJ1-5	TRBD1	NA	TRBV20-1	TGCAGTGCTAGTTATCGGACAGGGAGGGATCAGCCCCAGCATTTT	CSASYRTGRDQPQHF
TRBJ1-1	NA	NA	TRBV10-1	TGCGTCAGCAGTGGGTTGAACACTGAAGCTTTCTTT	CVSSGLNTEAFF
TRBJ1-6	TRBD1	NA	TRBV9	TGTGCCAGCAGCGTTGACAGGGCGGGTTCACCCCTCCACTTT	CASSVDRAGSPLHF
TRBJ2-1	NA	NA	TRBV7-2	TGTGCCAGCAGCTTAACCCGAGTTAATGAGCAGTTCTTC	CASSLTRVNEQFF
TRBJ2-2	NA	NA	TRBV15	TGTGCCACCAGCAGAGATTTGGGGGGACCGAACACCGGGGAGCTGTTTTTT	CATSRDLGGPNTGELFF
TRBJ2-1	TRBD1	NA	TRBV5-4	TGTGCCAGCAGCTTGACAGGGGGCGCCTACAATGAGCAGTTCTTC	CASSLTGGAYNEQFF
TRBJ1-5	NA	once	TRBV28	TGTGCCAGCAGTCCCCCCGGGGTGGGGCCCCAGCATTTT	CASSPPGVGPQHF
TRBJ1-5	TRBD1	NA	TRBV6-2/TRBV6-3	TGTGCCAGCAGTTACCACGCGGGGACAGGGGGCAATCAGCCCCAGCATTTT	CASSYHAGTGGNQPQHF
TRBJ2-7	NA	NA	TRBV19	TGTGCCAGTAGCTCCACCACAGGGTTCGAGCAGTACTTC	CASSSTTGFEQYF
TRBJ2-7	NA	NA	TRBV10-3	TGTGCCATCAGTGAAGGGGATATATCGGGCTACGAGCAGTACTTC	CAISEGDISGYEQYF
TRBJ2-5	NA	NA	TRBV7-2	TGTGCCAGCAGCTTTTACAGAGGGGAGACCCAGTACTTC	CASSFYRGETQYF
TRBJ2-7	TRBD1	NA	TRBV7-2	TGTGCCAGCAGCCACCGGGACAGGGACGAGCAGTACTTC	CASSHRDRDEQYF
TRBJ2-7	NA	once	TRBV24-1	TGTGCCACCAGTGAAGGGCACGAGCAGTACTTC	CATSEGHEQYF
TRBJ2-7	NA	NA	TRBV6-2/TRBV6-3	TGTGCCAGCAGTTACGACACGATACTCCGGAGGCAGTACTTC	CASSYDTILRRQYF
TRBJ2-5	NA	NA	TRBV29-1	TGCAGCGTACCGGACAGCCTTAAACAAGAGACCCAGTACTTC	CSVPDSLKQETQYF
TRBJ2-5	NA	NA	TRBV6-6	TGTGCCAGCAGTTATGTGGCAGAGACCCAGTACTTC	CASSYVAETQYF
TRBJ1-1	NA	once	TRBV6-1	TGTGCCAGCAGTGAATCCAAGAACACTGAAGCTTTCTTT	CASSESKNTEAFF
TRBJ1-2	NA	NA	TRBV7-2	TGTGCCAGCAGCTCCCTCGTATCAGGAGGCTACACCTTC	CASSSLVSGGYTF
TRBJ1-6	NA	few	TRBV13	TGTGCCAGCAGCTTTTGGCAGGATAATTCACCCCTCCACTTT	CASSFWQDNSPLHF
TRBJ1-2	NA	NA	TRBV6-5	TGTGCCAGCATGACGGCCACCGGTCCTTCCGGGGGCTACACCTTC	CASMTATGPSGGYTF
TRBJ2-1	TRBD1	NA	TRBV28	TGTGCCAGCAGTTTGGGACAGGGTTCCTACAATGAGCAGTTCTTC	CASSLGQGSYNEQFF
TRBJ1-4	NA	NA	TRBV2	TGTGCCAGCAGCGACAGACTCGCAACTAATGAAAAACTGTTTTTT	CASSDRLATNEKLFF
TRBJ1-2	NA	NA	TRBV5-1	TGCGCCAGCAGCTTGGTGCAAGGAGGCGGCTACACCTTC	CASSLVQGGGYTF
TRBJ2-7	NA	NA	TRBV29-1	TGCAGCGTTGTTAAGCCGGGGTCCTACGAGCAGTACTTC	CSVVKPGSYEQYF
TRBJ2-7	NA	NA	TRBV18	TGTGCCAGCTCCCAGGAAGGGAGCTCCTACGAGCAGTACTTC	CASSQEGSSYEQYF